A single sample gave rise to the 21 T cell receptor beta chains below, sequenced in a study of CD8 T cells in ankylosing spondylitis. TCRdb called the 5' RACE reads again in MiXCR, with one record for every CDR3 protein. The data show some 350,000 distinct CDR3 sequences, roughly 14% seen once. Sequencing was carried out using blood, either unsorted or a sorted T cell fraction (not recorded which). Receptors originate from a male donor with ankylosing spondylitis or in good health (not recorded which).

This clonotype was seen more than once but under ten times. The chain combines TRBV7-2 with TRBJ2-1; D is unclear. Germline V CDR1 and CDR2: SGHTA, FQGNSA. This CDR3 is built from 14 residues. Trimming stripped 5 bases from V and 0 bases from J, with 8 bases between. The DNA of the CDR3 is TGTGCCAGCAGCCCCTGGGCCTCCTACAATGAGCAGTTCTTC. Protein sequence: CASSPWASYNEQFF. Together with reference TRBV7-2 and TRBJ2-1, the CDR3 gives the full variable domain: GAGVSQSPSNKVTEKGKDVELRCDPISGHTALYWYRQSLGQGLEFLIYFQGNSAPDKSGLPSDRFSAERTGGSVSTLTIQRTQQEDSAVYLCASSPWASYNEQFFGPGTRLTVL.

This clonotype has a count of ten or more. The rearrangement joins TRBV10-3 to TRBJ2-6; D is perhaps TRBD1 (6 bases). CDR1 ENHRY and CDR2 SYGVKD come from the germline V gene. Trimming removed 2 bases from V and 0 bases from J, with 14 bases in between. The CDR3 runs to 18 residues. The CDR3 nucleotides read TGTGCCATCAGTGAGGACAGGACAATTAGCTCTGGGGCCAACGTCCTGACTTTC. Protein sequence: CAISEDRTISSGANVLTF.

This clonotype was recorded many times. The chain has TRBV20-1 and TRBJ2-4; the match to TRBD2 covers 15 bases. The CDR3 totals 16 residues. The germline CDR1 and CDR2 sequences are DFQATT and SNEGSKA (reference sequence). J was trimmed by 0 bases and V by 5 bases; bases with no gene match: 2. The CDR3 loop is CSAGLAGGIAKNIQYF. The DNA for the CDR3 is TGCAGTGCTGGACTAGCGGGGGGGATAGCCAAAAACATTCAGTACTTC.

J is TRBJ2-7 and V is TRBV11-2; D is possibly TRBD1 (6 bases). The V and J ends lost 3 bases and 2 bases respectively, with 14 bases between them. The CDR3 is made up of 15 amino acids. Germline values: CDR1 SGHAT, CDR2 FQNNGV. This chain's CDR3 is CASSLQGQRAYEQYF. The CDR3 DNA sequence: TGTGCCAGCAGCTTGCAAGGACAGAGGGCCTACGAGCAGTACTTC.

This chain uses TRBV20-1 with TRBJ1-6; 8 bases fit TRBD1. This CDR3 contains 15 residues. Germline V CDR1 and CDR2: DFQATT, SNEGSKA (reference sequence). V gave up 1 base and J gave up 5 bases; unmatched junction bases: 4. CDR3 nucleotide sequence: TGCAGTGCTAGAGGGACAGGGCCGAATAATTCACCCCTCCACTTT. Translation gives CSARGTGPNNSPLHF.

This clonotype occurred many times. The gene calls are TRBV2 and TRBJ2-4; D might be TRBD2 (6 bases). V shed 9 bases and J shed 4 bases, with 13 bases lying between them. The CDR3 is 13 residues long. Germline-derived CDR1 and CDR2 are SNHLY and FYNNEI. DNA for the CDR3: TGTGCCAGGGGGGACTCACAGAAAAACATTCAGTACTTC. This encodes CARGDSQKNIQYF. Full variable domain (remainder filled in from reference TRBV2 and TRBJ2-4): EPEVTQTPSHQVTQMGQEVILRCVPISNHLYFYWYRQILGQKVEFLVSFYNNEISEKSEIFDDQFSVERPDGSNFTLKIRSTKLEDSAMYFCARGDSQKNIQYFGAGTRLSVL.

This clonotype showed up just a few times. The V gene is TRBV30, the J gene TRBJ2-5; D may be TRBD1 (6 bases). The CDR3 covers 14 residues. Germline V gives CDR1 GTSNPN, CDR2 SVGIG (reference sequence). V was shortened by 5 bases and J by 9 bases, with 22 bases between the two germline ends. The chain's CDR3 is CAWGVGNREISQYF. The CDR3 DNA is TGTGCCTGGGGAGTAGGGAACAGGGAGATTTCCCAGTACTTC.

This clonotype was counted only a few times. The V and J genes are TRBV30 and TRBJ2-1; a possible D gene is TRBD2 (5 bases). CDR3 length equals 14 residues. The V and J ends lost 3 bases and 4 bases respectively, with 13 bases between them. Germline CDR1 and CDR2: GTSNPN and SVGIG (reference sequence). The DNA of the CDR3 is TGTGCCTGGAGCCCCGGACTGACGTACAATGAGCAGTTCTTC. It yields the protein CAWSPGLTYNEQFF.

This clonotype was seen only a few times. This chain connects TRBV20-1 to TRBJ2-5, with a possible D match to TRBD1 (6 bases). The CDR3 runs to 17 residues. Trimming stripped 2 bases from V and 1 base from J, with 20 bases between. Germline lookup yields CDR1 DFQATT and CDR2 SNEGSKA (reference sequence). The CDR3 DNA follows: TGCAGTGCTAGACAGGGGACGGCAGAGAGGTCCCAAGAGACCCAGTACTTC. As protein: CSARQGTAERSQETQYF.

This sequence joins TRBV9 and TRBJ2-3; 11 bases match TRBD2. This CDR3 region has 17 residues. The V segment lost 3 bases and the J segment 6 bases; nucleotides outside the gene matches: 12. Per the germline V gene, CDR1 is SGDLS and CDR2 is YYNGEE. The DNA for the CDR3 is TGTGCCAGCAGCGGGTCGACTAGCGGGGTCGGCGCGGATACGCAGTATTTT. This encodes CASSGSTSGVGADTQYF. Drawing the rest from reference TRBV9 and TRBJ2-3, the complete variable domain is DSGVTQTPKHLITATGQRVTLRCSPRSGDLSVYWYQQSLDQGLQFLIQYYNGEERAKGNILERFSAQQFPDLHSELNLSSLELGDSALYFCASSGSTSGVGADTQYFGPGTRLTVL.

This clonotype was picked up a small number of times. The chain combines TRBV6-2 or TRBV6-3 with TRBJ2-5; perhaps TRBD1 as D (5 bases). Germline V lookup: CDR1 MNHEY, CDR2 SVGEGT. CDR3 size: 12 residues. Trimming took off 6 bases at V and 7 bases at J, with 12 bases between the two ends. CDR3 DNA: TGTGCCAGCAGAGGGGTCACAGGGACCCAGTACTTC. Its translation: CASRGVTGTQYF.

This chain links TRBV10-3 with TRBJ1-1, with D possibly being TRBD1 (5 bases). The CDR3 consists of 14 residues. Germline loops: CDR1 ENHRY, CDR2 SYGVKD. The V and J ends lost 4 bases and 12 bases respectively, with 21 bases between them. The CDR3 sequence: CAISVRGAGQESFF. CDR3 DNA sequence: TGTGCCATCAGTGTAAGGGGCGCTGGACAAGAGTCTTTCTTT.

The J gene is TRBJ2-7, the V gene TRBV7-9; 8 nucleotides match TRBD1. Unmatched junction bases numbered 6, after V lost 5 bases and J lost 3 bases. The V gene's germline CDR1 is SEHNR and CDR2 FQNEAQ (reference sequence). The CDR3 covers 14 residues. The CDR3: CASSGYRGDYEQYF. In DNA, the CDR3 is TGTGCCAGCAGCGGATACAGGGGGGACTACGAGCAGTACTTC.

The chain couples TRBV7-9 to TRBJ2-4; 8 positions match TRBD1. Germline V gene lookup returns CDR1 SEHNR and CDR2 FQNEAQ (reference sequence). V lost 2 bases to trimming and J lost 8 bases; unmatched junction nucleotides: 2. This CDR3 region has 13 residues. CDR3 residues: CASSLQGADIQYF. The CDR3 region has the DNA TGTGCCAGCAGCTTACAGGGGGCTGACATTCAGTACTTC.

The chain has TRBV11-2 and TRBJ2-1; D call uncertain. Trimming left V 0 bases short and J 0 bases short, with 9 bases between. The CDR3 has 16 residues. Germline assignment: CDR1 SGHAT and CDR2 FQNNGV. The CDR3 nucleotides read TGTGCCAGCAGCTTAGAATCCGCTATCTCCTACAATGAGCAGTTCTTC. Protein sequence: CASSLESAISYNEQFF.

This clonotype turned up a few times. The rearrangement joins TRBV4-1 to TRBJ2-1, with D unclear. Germline-derived CDR1 and CDR2 are MGHRA and YSYEKL. CDR3 length equals 12 residues. V was shortened by 1 base and J by 10 bases, with 8 bases between the two germline ends. The CDR3 nucleotides read TGCGCCAGCAGCCAAGTTCGTACCGAGCAGTTCTTC. Encoded protein: CASSQVRTEQFF.

The table lists this clonotype with a few counts. V is TRBV6-5 and J is TRBJ1-1, with a weak D call TRBD1 (5 bases). Trimming cost V 0 bases and J 6 bases, with 17 bases left between them. There are 16 residues in the CDR3. CDR1 MNHEY and CDR2 SVGAGI come from the germline V gene. CDR3 coding DNA: TGTGCCAGCAGTTACTCGGACCTTGGACACCTTGCTGAAGCTTTCTTT. Translating gives CASSYSDLGHLAEAFF.

A few counts support this clonotype. Here the CDR3 reads CSARDKEQWSYEQYF. The DNA for the CDR3 is TGCAGTGCTAGAGATAAGGAGCAATGGTCCTACGAGCAGTACTTC. V gene TRBV20-1 combines with J gene TRBJ2-7; D is undetermined. The CDR3 has 15 residues. CDR1 is DFQATT and CDR2 is SNEGSKA in the germline V gene (reference sequence). The ends were cut back, 0 bases at V and 1 base at J, with 13 bases in the middle.

The genes are TRBV27 and TRBJ2-7; TRBD1 matches at 11 bases. Losses at the gene ends were 4 bases for V and 2 bases for J; bases not matched to a gene: 4. The CDR3 spans 15 residues. Germline values: CDR1 MNHEY, CDR2 SMNVEV (reference sequence). The CDR3 DNA is TGTGCCAGCAGTTCGGGGACAGGGGGTACCTACGAGCAGTACTTC. Its protein is CASSSGTGGTYEQYF.

The count of this clonotype is one. The CDR3 DNA is TGCAGTGCTAGTGGACCCGTGGAGACCCAGTACTTC. Encoded protein: CSASGPVETQYF. V is TRBV20-1 and J is TRBJ2-5; D is uncertain. Germline lookup yields CDR1 DFQATT and CDR2 SNEGSKA (reference sequence). The V and J ends lost 3 bases and 5 bases respectively, with 10 bases between them. This CDR3 has 12 amino acids.

This clonotype was picked up a small number of times. The chain combines TRBV6-1 with TRBJ2-7, with D uncertain. CDR3 length equals 16 residues. Trimming shortened V by 2 bases and J by 3 bases, and 17 bases separated the two germline ends. CDR1 MNHNS and CDR2 SASEGT come from the germline V gene. The CDR3 DNA is TGTGCCAGCAGTGAACGGAATGGGAACAATCTCTACGAGCAGTACTTC. This codes for CASSERNGNNLYEQYF.